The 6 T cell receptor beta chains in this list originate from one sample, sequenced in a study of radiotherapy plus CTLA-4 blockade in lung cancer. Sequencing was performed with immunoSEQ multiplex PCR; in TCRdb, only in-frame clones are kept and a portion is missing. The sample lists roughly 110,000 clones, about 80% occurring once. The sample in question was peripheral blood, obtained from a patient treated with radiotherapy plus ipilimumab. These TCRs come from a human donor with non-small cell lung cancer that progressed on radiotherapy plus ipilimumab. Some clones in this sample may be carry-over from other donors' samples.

As DNA, the CDR3 is TGTGCCAGCAGTTTCGCAGGGACGAGTCCCTACGAGCAGTACTTC. Amino acid sequence: CASSFAGTSPYEQYF. The chain has TRBV6-5 and TRBJ2-7; D is perhaps TRBD1 or TRBD2 (5 bases each). There are 15 residues in the CDR3. CDR1 and CDR2 from the germline V gene are MNHEY and SVGAGI. V lost 4 bases and J lost 2, with 15 bases in between.

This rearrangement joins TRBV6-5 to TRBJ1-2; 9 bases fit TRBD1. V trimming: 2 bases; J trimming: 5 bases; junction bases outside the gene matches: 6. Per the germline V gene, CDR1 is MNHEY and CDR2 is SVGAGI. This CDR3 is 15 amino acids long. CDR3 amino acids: CASSYRDRDFYGYTF. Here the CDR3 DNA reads TGTGCCAGCAGTTACCGGGACAGGGATTTTTATGGCTACACCTTC.

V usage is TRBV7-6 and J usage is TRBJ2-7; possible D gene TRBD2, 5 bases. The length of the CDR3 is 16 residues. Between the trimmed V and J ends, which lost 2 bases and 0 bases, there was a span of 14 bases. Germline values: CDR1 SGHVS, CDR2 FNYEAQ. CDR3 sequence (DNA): TGTGCCAGCAGCTTAACCTCGGGAAGATTCTCCTACGAGCAGTACTTC. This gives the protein CASSLTSGRFSYEQYF.

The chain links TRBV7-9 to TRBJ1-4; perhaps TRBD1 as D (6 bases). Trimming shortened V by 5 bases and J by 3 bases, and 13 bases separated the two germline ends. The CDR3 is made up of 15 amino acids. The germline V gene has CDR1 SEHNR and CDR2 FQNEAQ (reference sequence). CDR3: CASSTGGLANEKLFF. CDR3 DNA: TGTGCCAGCAGCACCGGGGGGCTGGCTAATGAAAAACTGTTTTTT.

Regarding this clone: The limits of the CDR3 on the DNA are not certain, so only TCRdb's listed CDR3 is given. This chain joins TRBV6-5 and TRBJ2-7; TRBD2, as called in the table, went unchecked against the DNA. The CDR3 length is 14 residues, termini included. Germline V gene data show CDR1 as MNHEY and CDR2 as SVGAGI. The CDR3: CASSSSTKAYEQYF.

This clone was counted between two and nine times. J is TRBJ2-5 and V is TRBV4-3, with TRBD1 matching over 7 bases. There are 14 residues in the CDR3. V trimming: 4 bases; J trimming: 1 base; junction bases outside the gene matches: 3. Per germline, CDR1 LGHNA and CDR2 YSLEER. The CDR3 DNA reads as TGCGCCAGCAGCCTTTCAGGGGGCCAAGAGACCCAGTACTTC. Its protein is CASSLSGGQETQYF.